This entry features one T cell receptor (beta chain) sequence. Its antigen is as yet unknown. This entry is derived from a study of PD-L1 blockade in urothelial cancer. Study-level information: The patients' atezolizumab therapy, 1,200 mg intravenously every 3 weeks, started around 2014. There were a median of approximately 140,000 T cells in blood samples. General study points: Patients who had durable benefit saw their tumor-associated blood clones expand more at 3 weeks.

Between the trimmed V and J ends, which lost 1 base and 4 bases, there was a span of 14 bases. The CDR3 consists of 17 residues. CDR1 is KGHSH, CDR2 LQKENI, per germline. PCRs were each spiked with synthetic TCR analog templates. Only in-frame clones appear in the TCRdb table, and some are missing; sequencing was by immunoSEQ multiplex PCR. This sample has tens of thousands of clones; around 90% occur once, and the top ten carry 4.5% to 7%. The TCR sequence derives from a woman aged 70-85 years with urothelial cancer. The sample was PBMCs, taken around atezolizumab (anti-PD-L1) treatment. This chain connects TRBV18 to TRBJ2-6; D might be TRBD1 (6 bases). The CDR3 protein is CASSPRNRASGANVLTF. The CDR3 DNA sequence: TGTGCCAGCTCACCACGTAACAGGGCGTCAGGGGCCAACGTCCTGACTTTC. The variable domain in full, completed from reference TRBV18 and TRBJ2-6, reads NAGVMQNPRHLVRRRGQEARLRCSPMKGHSHVYWYRQLPEEGLKFMVYLQKENIIDESGMPKERFSAEFPKEGPSILRIQQVVRGDSAAYFCASSPRNRASGANVLTFGAGSRLTVL.